This T cell receptor (beta chain) originates from a study of vaccination and CD4 T cells after COVID-19. The V gene's germline CDR1 is DFQATT and CDR2 SNEGSKA (reference sequence). V was trimmed by 5 bases and J by 10 bases, leaving 16 bases between them. There are 12 residues in the CDR3. There are a few counts of this clonotype. Its target is unknown. Stated treatment: 10-day PBMC culture with coronavirus spike peptide pools or control peptides (ViraFEST assay). The assay that was used to sequence DNA from cultured CD4+ T cells was the Oncomine TCR Beta short-read assay. TCRdb used MiXCR to reprocess the PCR reads, holding one entry per CDR3 protein. The sample lists about 14,000 distinct CDR3 sequences, around 47% occurring once.

The sequenced sample consisted of CD4+ T cells from blood, cultured in vitro. This chain uses TRBV20-1 with TRBJ2-3; either TRBD1 or TRBD2 may fit D (6 bases each). The origin of this receptor is a human donor who had recovered from COVID-19. CDR3 amino acids: CSAGGRRVSQYF. CDR3 nucleotides: TGCAGTGCTGGGGGGCGGAGAGTATCGCAGTATTTT.